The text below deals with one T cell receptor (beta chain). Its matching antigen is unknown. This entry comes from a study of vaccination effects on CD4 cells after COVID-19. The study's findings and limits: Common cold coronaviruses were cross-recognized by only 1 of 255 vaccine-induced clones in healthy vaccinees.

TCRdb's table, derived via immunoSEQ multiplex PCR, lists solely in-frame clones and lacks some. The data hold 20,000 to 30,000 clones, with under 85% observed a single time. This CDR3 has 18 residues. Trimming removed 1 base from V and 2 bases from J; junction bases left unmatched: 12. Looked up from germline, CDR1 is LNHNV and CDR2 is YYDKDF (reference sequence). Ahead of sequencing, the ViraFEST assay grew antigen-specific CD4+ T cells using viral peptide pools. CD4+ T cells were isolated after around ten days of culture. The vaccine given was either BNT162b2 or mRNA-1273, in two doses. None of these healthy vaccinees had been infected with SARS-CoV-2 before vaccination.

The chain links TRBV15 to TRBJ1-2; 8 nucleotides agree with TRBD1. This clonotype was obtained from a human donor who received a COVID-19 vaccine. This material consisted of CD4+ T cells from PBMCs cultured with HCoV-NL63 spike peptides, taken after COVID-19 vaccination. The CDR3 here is CATSRGVPGQAINYGYTF. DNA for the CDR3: TGTGCCACCAGCAGAGGCGTTCCGGGACAGGCCATCAACTATGGCTACACCTTC. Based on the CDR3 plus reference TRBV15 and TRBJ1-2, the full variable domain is DAMVIQNPRYQVTQFGKPVTLSCSQTLNHNVMYWYQQKSSQAPKLLFHYYDKDFNNEADTPDNFQSRRPNTSFCFLDIRSPGLGDTAMYLCATSRGVPGQAINYGYTFGSGTRLTVV.